These 20 T cell receptor beta chains originate from one sample sequenced in a study of CD8 T cells in ankylosing spondylitis. Whole-study findings and limits: Blood from ankylosing spondylitis patients appeared to carry a characteristic roughly 8-variant TCR beta motif.

TCRdb redid the calling of the 5' RACE reads with MiXCR, one entry per CDR3 protein. The table includes hundreds of thousands of distinct CDR3 sequences, roughly 12% detected once. No cognate antigen is known for these TCRs. Material: blood, either unsorted or a sorted T cell fraction (not recorded which). These receptors all come from a male donor with ankylosing spondylitis.

The chain uses TRBV9 and TRBJ1-1; 8 bases match TRBD1. Per germline, CDR1 SGDLS and CDR2 YYNGEE. CDR3 size: 19 residues. Trimming took 2 bases from V and 4 from J; bases not matched to a gene: 19. CDR3: CASSVGRLKQGARVTEAFF. The CDR3 nucleotides are TGTGCCAGCAGCGTGGGCCGGCTAAAGCAGGGGGCGCGGGTCACTGAAGCTTTCTTT. Variable domain in full (rest from reference TRBV9 and TRBJ1-1): DSGVTQTPKHLITATGQRVTLRCSPRSGDLSVYWYQQSLDQGLQFLIQYYNGEERAKGNILERFSAQQFPDLHSELNLSSLELGDSALYFCASSVGRLKQGARVTEAFFGQGTRLTVV.

The chain employs TRBV5-1 and TRBJ2-5; D uncertain. The V end lost 0 bases, the J end lost 0 bases, and 15 bases lay between the germline ends. Per the germline V gene, CDR1 is SGHRS and CDR2 is YFSETQ. The CDR3 sequence is 17 residues long. In DNA, the CDR3 is TGCGCCAGCAGCTTGGTCCCAGGCCCTGTGTACCAAGAGACCCAGTACTTC. The encoded protein is CASSLVPGPVYQETQYF.

The rearrangement uses TRBV5-1 and TRBJ2-7; 7 bases agree with TRBD1. V shed 4 bases, J shed 6 bases, and the junction held 7 bases outside the gene matches. Germline lookup yields CDR1 SGHRS and CDR2 YFSETQ. This CDR3 is 13 amino acids long. CDR3 nucleotide sequence: TGCGCCAGCAGCACGACAGGGATCAGCGAGCAGTACTTC. Translation gives CASSTTGISEQYF. Supplemented by reference TRBV5-1 and TRBJ2-7, the full variable domain reads KAGVTQTPRYLIKTRGQQVTLSCSPISGHRSVSWYQQTPGQGLQFLFEYFSETQRNKGNFPGRFSGRQFSNSRSEMNVSTLELGDSALYLCASSTTGISEQYFGPGTRLTVT.

The chain is built from TRBV7-2 and TRBJ2-2; possibly TRBD1 for D (5 bases). The CDR3 loop spans 17 amino acids. Germline V lookup: CDR1 SGHTA, CDR2 FQGNSA. Trimming took 1 base from V and 7 from J, leaving 19 bases between them. CDR3 residues: CASSLVLQSSQGGELFF. As DNA, the CDR3 is TGTGCCAGCAGCTTAGTGTTACAGTCCTCCCAGGGCGGGGAGCTGTTTTTT.

Many counts were recorded for this clonotype. The chain couples TRBV29-1 to TRBJ2-5; the D is unclear. Trimming removed 3 bases from V and 2 bases from J, with 16 bases in between. Germline values: CDR1 SQVTM, CDR2 ANQGSEA. This CDR3 comprises 15 residues. In nucleotides, the CDR3 is TGCAGCGTTGAGGATCGCAATGGCAGACAAGAGACCCAGTACTTC. As protein: CSVEDRNGRQETQYF. The full variable domain, in which reference TRBV29-1 and TRBJ2-5 provide the parts outside the CDR3, is SAVISQKPSRDICQRGTSLTIQCQVDSQVTMMFWYRQQPGQSLTLIATANQGSEATYESGFVIDKFPISRPNLTFSTLTVSNMSPEDSSIYLCSVEDRNGRQETQYFGPGTRLLVL.

This clonotype has ten or more counts. The chain employs TRBV5-1 and TRBJ2-2; 9 bases are shared with TRBD1. Per germline, CDR1 SGHRS and CDR2 YFSETQ. Losses at the gene ends were 4 bases for V and 6 bases for J; bases not matched to a gene: 13. This CDR3 is built from 17 residues. The chain's CDR3 is CASSPSVTGGSAGELFF. The CDR3 DNA sequence: TGCGCCAGCAGCCCGTCCGTGACAGGGGGAAGCGCCGGGGAGCTGTTTTTT.

This clonotype has a handful of counts. The J gene is TRBJ2-1, the V gene TRBV4-2; D might be TRBD2 (6 bases). Germline V gene data show CDR1 as LGHNA and CDR2 as YNFKEQ. With 4 bases removed from V and 12 bases from J, the gap between germline ends came to 16 bases. The CDR3 is made up of 13 amino acids. The CDR3 loop reads CASSLGPGLWQFF. The CDR3 coding sequence is TGTGCCAGCAGCCTTGGACCGGGACTTTGGCAGTTCTTC.

This clonotype was counted between two and nine times. J is TRBJ1-5 and V is TRBV28; TRBD1 matches at 7 bases. With V trimmed by 3 bases and J by 3 bases, 5 bases remained unmatched. Germline V lookup: CDR1 MDHEN, CDR2 SYDVKM. The length of the CDR3 is 15 residues. The CDR3 coding sequence is TGTGCCAGCAGTTTCCTACAGGGGATCAATCAGCCCCAGCATTTT. Translating it yields CASSFLQGINQPQHF.

The V call is TRBV10-3, the J call TRBJ2-1, with TRBD2 matching over 10 bases. Germline V lookup: CDR1 ENHRY, CDR2 SYGVKD. Unmatched junction bases numbered 8, after V lost 2 bases and J lost 4 bases. This CDR3 is 17 amino acids long. The CDR3 DNA is TGTGCCATCAGTGAGAGTATAACTAGCGGGGTATACAATGAGCAGTTCTTC. Translating it yields CAISESITSGVYNEQFF.

The chain has TRBV10-3 and TRBJ1-2; D is ambiguous. From germline, CDR1 is ENHRY and CDR2 SYGVKD. The CDR3 covers 12 residues. V lost 4 bases, J lost 7 bases, and 10 bases lay in between. Written as DNA, the CDR3 is TGTGCCATCAGTGCCAGAACCGGTGGCTACACCTTC. Protein: CAISARTGGYTF.

The chain combines TRBV6-5 with TRBJ2-3; D perhaps matches TRBD2 (6 bases). Germline V gene data show CDR1 as MNHEY and CDR2 as SVGAGI. V was pared by 0 bases and J by 1 base, with 11 bases between. This CDR3 contains 16 residues. The CDR3 loop reads CASSYSARGRTDTQYF. CDR3 nucleotide sequence: TGTGCCAGCAGTTACTCTGCGCGGGGCCGCACAGATACGCAGTATTTT.

This clonotype was seen at least ten times. The CDR3 coding sequence is TGTGCCAGCAGCCAAGTAATGCCGGCAACTAATGAAAAACTGTTTTTT. Translating it yields CASSQVMPATNEKLFF. The rearrangement joins TRBV4-2 to TRBJ1-4; D gene unclear. The CDR3 has 16 amino acids. The germline CDR1 and CDR2 sequences are LGHNA and YNFKEQ. V dropped 1 base and J dropped 0 bases, with 9 bases sitting between them.

This clonotype showed up many times. The CDR3 bases are TGCAGTTCCCGGGACGGCCTCTCCTACGAGCAGTACTTC. Its protein product is CSSRDGLSYEQYF. V gene TRBV20-1 combines with J gene TRBJ2-7; D tentatively fits TRBD1 or TRBD2 (5 bases each). This CDR3 comprises 13 residues. Germline CDR1 reads DFQATT; CDR2 reads SNEGSKA (reference sequence). V gave up 8 bases and J gave up 0 bases, with 14 bases separating them.

This clonotype was observed a single time. CDR3 protein: CASSPNTNTGELFF. The CDR3 coding sequence is TGTGCCAGCAGCCCTAATACGAACACCGGGGAGCTGTTTTTT. The V and J genes are TRBV11-2 and TRBJ2-2, with D unresolved. Deletions cut 5 bases from V and 0 bases from J, with 7 bases between. The CDR3 spans 14 residues. Germline values: CDR1 SGHAT, CDR2 FQNNGV.

There are a few counts of this clonotype. V usage is TRBV7-9 and J usage is TRBJ2-4; TRBD1 matches at 7 bases. Germline V gives CDR1 SEHNR, CDR2 FQNEAQ (reference sequence). J lost 6 bases, V lost 5 bases, and 10 bases had no gene match. The CDR3 consists of 15 residues. The DNA for the CDR3 is TGTGCCAGCAGCCAACAGGGGAAAGGCCCAAACATTCAGTACTTC. Translating it yields CASSQQGKGPNIQYF.

The CDR3, as DNA: TGCAGCGTTCGGGAGAATGGCAATCAGCCCCAGCATTTT. This encodes CSVRENGNQPQHF. This rearrangement joins TRBV29-1 to TRBJ1-5; no clear D. This CDR3 comprises 13 residues. Germline V gene data show CDR1 as SQVTM and CDR2 as ANQGSEA. V lost 5 bases and J 2 bases, leaving 10 bases between the germline ends. Full variable domain (missing parts from reference TRBV29-1 and TRBJ1-5): SAVISQKPSRDICQRGTSLTIQCQVDSQVTMMFWYRQQPGQSLTLIATANQGSEATYESGFVIDKFPISRPNLTFSTLTVSNMSPEDSSIYLCSVRENGNQPQHFGDGTRLSIL.

The chain recombines TRBV7-2 with TRBJ2-1, with D hard to call. Germline lookup yields CDR1 SGHTA and CDR2 FQGNSA. V lost 5 bases to trimming and J lost 4 bases, with 12 bases between them. The CDR3 is made up of 14 amino acids. This CDR3 reads CASSNWALYNEQFF. In DNA, the CDR3 is TGTGCCAGCAGCAATTGGGCCCTTTACAATGAGCAGTTCTTC. Based on the CDR3 plus reference TRBV7-2 and TRBJ2-1, the full variable domain is GAGVSQSPSNKVTEKGKDVELRCDPISGHTALYWYRQSLGQGLEFLIYFQGNSAPDKSGLPSDRFSAERTGGSVSTLTIQRTQQEDSAVYLCASSNWALYNEQFFGPGTRLTVL.

This clonotype was counted a few times. The rearrangement joins TRBV27 to TRBJ2-2; 10 positions match TRBD2. From germline, CDR1 is MNHEY and CDR2 SMNVEV (reference sequence). The CDR3 contains 15 residues. V gave up 8 bases and J gave up 0 bases; unmatched junction bases: 3. The CDR3 here is CASRSGRANTGELFF. The CDR3 DNA sequence: TGTGCCAGCCGAAGCGGGAGGGCGAACACCGGGGAGCTGTTTTTT.

Ten or more counts support this clonotype. The chain combines TRBV9 with TRBJ2-3, with D unclear. This CDR3 spans 12 amino acids. Germline V CDR1 and CDR2: SGDLS, YYNGEE. V was pared by 0 bases and J by 10 bases, with 9 bases between. CDR3 loop: CASSVVGHPQYF. The CDR3 DNA is TGTGCCAGCAGCGTAGTAGGGCATCCGCAGTATTTT.

This chain uses TRBV27 with TRBJ1-2; tentatively, D is TRBD1 (5 bases). Trimming took off 6 bases at V and 4 bases at J, with 15 bases between the two ends. The germline gives CDR1 MNHEY, CDR2 SMNVEV (reference sequence). CDR3 size: 14 residues. This CDR3 is CASSRVSYPYGYTF. The CDR3 coding sequence is TGTGCCAGCAGCAGGGTTTCATATCCCTATGGCTACACCTTC.